Listed below are T cell receptor beta chains from one sample, sequenced in a study of Tregs in tolerant kidney transplant recipients. Only in-frame clones appear in the TCRdb table, and some are missing; sequencing was by immunoSEQ multiplex PCR. The table includes just under 65,000 clones, 95% to 98% detected once. The material sequenced was Tregs from blood, taken before the transplant. The receptor source for this set is a human donor who received a combined kidney and bone marrow transplant. Both conserved end residues are part of each CDR3. D genes are given only for firm matches. Clone size is stated in some rows and not others, as once, few, many or a class when expanded.

V gene	J gene	D gene	clone size	CDR3 DNA	CDR3 protein
TRBV6-4	TRBJ1-2	-	-	TGTGCCAGCAGCCCCGGACAGACTCCTTATGGCTACACCTTC	CASSPGQTPYGYTF
TRBV5-6	TRBJ2-7	-	-	TGTGCCAGCAGCTTGGGTCCGGTCGACGAGCAGTACTTC	CASSLGPVDEQYF
TRBV9	TRBJ1-4	TRBD1	-	TGTGCCAGCAGCCAGACAGGGGTAAATGAAAAACTGTTTTTT	CASSQTGVNEKLFF
TRBV6-1	TRBJ2-3	TRBD1	-	TGTGCCAGCAGTGATGTCCCGACAGGGGGGTGGGATACGCAGTATTTT	CASSDVPTGGWDTQYF
TRBV23-1	TRBJ2-3	-	-	TGCGCCAGCAGTCATCCCCCCGGGTGGGGCACAGATACGCAGTATTTT	CASSHPPGWGTDTQYF
TRBV28	TRBJ2-2	-	-	TGTGCCAGCAGTTCCCGAACAAGGAGGAAGGAGCTGTTTTTT	CASSSRTRRKELFF
TRBV9	TRBJ2-6	-	-	TGTGCCAGCAGCGCCTACTCTGGGGCCAACGTCCTGACTTTC	CASSAYSGANVLTF
TRBV30	TRBJ1-2	TRBD1	-	TGTGCCTGGAGACTAGACAGGGGCTATGGCTACACCTTC	CAWRLDRGYGYTF
TRBV9	TRBJ1-1	TRBD1	-	TGTGCCAGCAGCGTCCTCGACAGGGGAATTGAAGCTTTCTTT	CASSVLDRGIEAFF
TRBV10-3	TRBJ2-3	-	-	TGTGCCATCAGTAGGACAGATAGCACAGATACGCAGTATTTT	CAISRTDSTDTQYF
TRBV2	TRBJ2-7	-	-	TGTGCCAGCAGTGAACTAGTAATCCACGAGCAGTACTTC	CASSELVIHEQYF
TRBV5-6	TRBJ1-2	TRBD1	-	TGTGCCAGCAGCAGGCCGGGACAGGGGTACTATGGCTACACCTTC	CASSRPGQGYYGYTF
TRBV30	TRBJ2-5	TRBD1	-	TGTGCCTGGGGACAGGGGGGGACCCAGTACTTC	CAWGQGGTQYF
TRBV6-4	TRBJ1-6	-	-	TGTGCCAGCAGCTGGGGGGGTGCCAATTCACCCCTCCACTTT	CASSWGGANSPLHF
TRBV5-6	TRBJ2-7	-	-	TGTGCCAGCAGCTTTTCTAGCCCTGCTTCCTACGAGCAGTACTTC	CASSFSSPASYEQYF
TRBV9	TRBJ2-1	TRBD1	once	TGTGCCAGCAGCGCGAGGGACAGGGCGAACAATGAGCAGTTCTTC	CASSARDRANNEQFF
TRBV2	TRBJ1-3	-	-	TGTGCCAGCAGTCAAAGGGGGGGATACGGGGGAAACACCATATATTTT	CASSQRGGYGGNTIYF
TRBV30	TRBJ2-3	-	-	TGTGCCTGGAGTGTACGCGGCCTATTGACAGATACGCAGTATTTT	CAWSVRGLLTDTQYF
TRBV4-1	TRBJ2-7	TRBD1	-	TGCGCCAGCAGCCAAGATGGGGGCAGGGGGCATTACGAGCAGTACTTC	CASSQDGGRGHYEQYF
TRBV5-5	TRBJ2-3	-	-	TGTGCCAGCAGCAAACAGCTCACAGATACGCAGTATTTT	CASSKQLTDTQYF
TRBV5-1	TRBJ1-1	-	-	TGCGCCAGCAGCTGGGGAGTCATGAACACTGAAGCTTTCTTT	CASSWGVMNTEAFF
TRBV5-1	TRBJ1-5	TRBD1	-	TGCGCCAGCAGCTTGGAGTCAGGGGGATATAGCAATCAGCCCCAGCATTTT	CASSLESGGYSNQPQHF
TRBV5-1	TRBJ2-1	TRBD2	-	TGCGCCAGCAGCTCGGGACTAGCGGGATTCGGAAGGGAGCAGTTCTTC	CASSSGLAGFGREQFF
TRBV7-2	TRBJ2-7	TRBD1	-	TGTGCCAGCAGACCAAACAGGGGCTTGGGCGAGCAGTACTTC	CASRPNRGLGEQYF
TRBV5-4	TRBJ1-3	-	-	TGTGCCAGCAGCTTAAGCCAGGGAGGAAACACCATATATTTT	CASSLSQGGNTIYF
TRBV4-2	TRBJ2-2	TRBD2	once	TGTGCCAGCAGCCAAGATAACCGGGCTAGCGGGGTTAACACCGGGGAGCTGTTTTTT	CASSQDNRASGVNTGELFF
TRBV7-2	TRBJ2-3	TRBD2	-	TGTGCCAGCAGCCGTGGCACTAGCGCCACGGTGGATACGCAGTATTTT	CASSRGTSATVDTQYF
TRBV29-1	TRBJ2-3	-	-	TGCAGCGTTGCCCGTGCAGATACGCAGTATTTT	CSVARADTQYF
TRBV7-3	TRBJ2-2	-	-	TGTGCCAGCAGCCTAGCCGCCGCGGGCGGCGAGGAGCTGTTTTTT	CASSLAAAGGEELFF
TRBV28	TRBJ2-5	-	-	TGTGCCAGCAGTTTAAGTCAGGCCCTACGTCGGCAGTACTTC	CASSLSQALRRQYF
TRBV5-1	TRBJ1-2	-	-	TGCGCCAGCAGCTTTATTGCGGGTTCGGATGGCTACACCTTC	CASSFIAGSDGYTF
TRBV6-5	TRBJ1-4	-	-	TGTGCCAGCAGCAGGGTGCTTATCGGAAAACTGTTTTTT	CASSRVLIGKLFF
TRBV30	TRBJ2-3	-	-	TGTGCCTGGAGTGACGGAGGGTCTACAGATACGCAGTATTTT	CAWSDGGSTDTQYF
TRBV18	TRBJ2-7	-	-	TGTGCCAGCTCACCACGGGGGGACGAGCAGTACTTC	CASSPRGDEQYF
TRBV5-4	TRBJ2-7	-	-	TGTGCCAGCAGCTCACACTACGAGCAGTACTTC	CASSSHYEQYF
TRBV9	TRBJ2-3	-	-	TGTGCCAGCAGCGTAGGAGGGAGAGGCGGCACAGATACGCAGTATTTT	CASSVGGRGGTDTQYF
TRBV5-1	TRBJ2-1	TRBD2	-	TGCGCCAGCAGTACGGGACTAGCGGGGGGGCTAGATGAGCAGTTCTTC	CASSTGLAGGLDEQFF
TRBV27	TRBJ1-4	-	-	TGTGCCAGCAGTCCCTACGGGGGGATTAATGAAAAACTGTTTTTT	CASSPYGGINEKLFF
TRBV6-5	TRBJ1-2	-	-	TGTGCCAGCAGTTATGCCAGGGGAAGCGGAAACTATGGCTACACCTTC	CASSYARGSGNYGYTF
TRBV27	TRBJ2-2	-	-	TGTGCCAGCAGCATTTCGATAGGGGGGGCCGGGGAGCTGTTTTTT	CASSISIGGAGELFF
TRBV19	TRBJ1-5	-	-	TGTGCCAGTCGCTTGGGAGGCCTGCCCCAGCATTTT	CASRLGGLPQHF
TRBV12-5	TRBJ1-3	-	-	TGTGCTAGTGGACCCCCGGGGTTCTCTGGAAACACCATATATTTT	CASGPPGFSGNTIYF
TRBV28	TRBJ1-3	-	-	TGTGCCAGCAGTTTATACCGGAACACCATATATTTT	CASSLYRNTIYF
TRBV28	TRBJ1-5	-	-	TGTGCCAGCAGAACTAGACAATCCTATAGCAATCAGCCCCAGCATTTT	CASRTRQSYSNQPQHF
TRBV5-4	TRBJ2-4	-	-	TGTGCCAGCAGCTTGGGAGACAGCAAAAACATTCAGTACTTC	CASSLGDSKNIQYF
TRBV7-2	TRBJ2-5	TRBD2	once	TGTGCCAGCAGCTTACGGACTAGCGGGAGAGGGGAGACCCAGTACTTC	CASSLRTSGRGETQYF
TRBV4-3	TRBJ2-1	-	-	TGCGCCAGCAGCGAAGACTGGCTCACCAACAATGAGCAGTTCTTC	CASSEDWLTNNEQFF
TRBV28	TRBJ2-3	TRBD2	-	TGTGCCAGCAGCCCCGGGGGGGCCAGGGGAGATACGCAGTATTTT	CASSPGGARGDTQYF
TRBV27	TRBJ1-1	TRBD1	once	TGTGCCAGCAGGCGGACAGGTGGCGCTGAAGCTTTCTTT	CASRRTGGAEAFF
TRBV29-1	TRBJ1-2	-	once	TGCAGCGTTGACAGACTCTTCACAGGGAGCTATGGCTACACCTTC	CSVDRLFTGSYGYTF
TRBV11-2	TRBJ1-2	-	-	TGTGCCAGCAGCTTAGATCGCGCGAACTATGGCTACACCTTC	CASSLDRANYGYTF
TRBV10-3	TRBJ2-7	-	-	TGTGCCATCAGTGAGTTCGCAGTACGGCAGTACTTC	CAISEFAVRQYF
TRBV7-2	TRBJ2-5	-	-	TGTGCCAGCAGCTTACCCGGACTAGAGACCCAGTACTTC	CASSLPGLETQYF